The 24 T cell receptor beta chains given below trace back to one sample, sequenced in a study of blood T cell repertoires in COVID-19. Generated by immunoSEQ multiplex PCR, the TCRdb table keeps only in-frame clones and is missing some. This table has about 180,000 clones, more than 75% appearing once. Material: peripheral blood. The receptors originated from a woman aged 70 to 79 with COVID-19, enrolled during active disease.

The V and J genes are TRBV28 and TRBJ2-7, with D unresolved. CDR3 length: 18 amino acids. V lost 3 bases, J lost 2 bases, and 23 bases lay in between. Germline CDR1 is MDHEN and CDR2 is SYDVKM. The CDR3 here is CASSLVLGPAERTYEQYF. The CDR3 DNA reads TGTGCCAGCAGTTTGGTTCTCGGTCCGGCGGAAAGAACCTACGAGCAGTACTTC.

This sequence joins TRBV4-2 and TRBJ2-7; D is possibly TRBD2 (6 bases). The CDR3 has 15 residues. Germline V lookup: CDR1 LGHNA, CDR2 YNFKEQ. Between the trimmed V and J ends, which lost 4 bases and 2 bases, there was a span of 15 bases. Written as DNA, the CDR3 is TGTGCCAGCAGCCTACAATACGGGAGAACCTACGAGCAGTACTTC. It translates to CASSLQYGRTYEQYF.

V gene TRBV6-5 combines with J gene TRBJ1-2; D is possibly TRBD1 (5 bases). Germline CDR1 is MNHEY and CDR2 is SVGAGI. This CDR3 spans 15 amino acids. With 8 bases removed from V and 4 bases from J, the gap between germline ends came to 20 bases. The DNA of the CDR3 is TGTGCCAGCCATAGGTCGACAGCGAATACCTATGGCTACACCTTC. Amino acids: CASHRSTANTYGYTF.

The chain couples TRBV6-6 to TRBJ2-3, with a tentative D call TRBD1 (6 bases). CDR1 and CDR2 (germline): MNHNY, SVGAGI (reference sequence). This CDR3 contains 15 residues. Trimming removed 3 bases at V and 4 bases at J, with 14 bases between. In DNA form, the CDR3 reads TGTGCCAGCAGTTATCAGGCTACAGGGTCAGATACGCAGTATTTT. Residues: CASSYQATGSDTQYF.

The rearrangement links TRBV4-1 to TRBJ2-1, with TRBD2 matching 10 bases. Germline lookup yields CDR1 MGHRA and CDR2 YSYEKL. V lost 3 bases, J lost 2 bases, and 4 bases stayed unmatched. The CDR3 sequence is 16 residues long. Here the CDR3 DNA reads TGCGCCAGCAGCCACGCTCTAGCGGGAGCCTACAATGAGCAGTTCTTC. Its protein product is CASSHALAGAYNEQFF.

V usage is TRBV6-5 and J usage is TRBJ2-7; TRBD2 aligns across 9 bases. Germline CDR1 MNHEY, CDR2 SVGAGI. With V trimmed by 6 bases and J by 0 bases, 6 bases remained unmatched. This CDR3 is 15 amino acids long. In DNA form, the CDR3 reads TGTGCCAGCAGGGTGACTAGCGGTACCTCCTACGAGCAGTACTTC. Protein product: CASRVTSGTSYEQYF.

The chain combines TRBV27 with TRBJ2-7; weak D call: TRBD2 (6 bases). CDR3 length: 14 residues. Germline V lookup: CDR1 MNHEY, CDR2 SMNVEV (reference sequence). V lost 5 bases to trimming and J lost 3 bases, with 14 bases between them. CDR3 protein: CASSLGLDYYEQYF. The CDR3 region has the DNA TGTGCCAGCAGTCTCGGACTGGACTACTACGAGCAGTACTTC.

This clone was counted between two and nine times. The chain has TRBV4-1 and TRBJ1-6; 7 bases map to TRBD1. Germline trimming cut 2 bases from V and 5 bases from J; bases unmatched to any gene: 3. Germline lookup yields CDR1 MGHRA and CDR2 YSYEKL. This CDR3 region has 15 residues. This CDR3 is CASSQQGTDNSPLHF. As DNA, the CDR3 is TGCGCCAGCAGCCAACAGGGGACAGATAATTCACCCCTCCACTTT.

This clone was seen more than once but under ten times. The rearrangement links TRBV12-5 to TRBJ1-1, with TRBD1 matching over 8 bases. V was pared by 10 bases and J by 5 bases, with 12 bases of the junction left unmatched. In germline, CDR1 is LGHNT, CDR2 FRNRAP. The CDR3 loop spans 14 amino acids. The CDR3, as DNA: TGTGCTACGAACCCCGGGACAGGTAGAACTGAAGCTTTCTTT. It specifies CATNPGTGRTEAFF. Full variable domain (missing parts from reference TRBV12-5 and TRBJ1-1): DARVTQTPRHKVTEMGQEVTMRCQPILGHNTVFWYRQTMMQGLELLAYFRNRAPLDDSGMPKDRFSAEMPDATLATLKIQPSEPRDSAVYFCATNPGTGRTEAFFGQGTRLTVV.

This clone was seen a single time. The CDR3 DNA is TGTGCCAGCAAAGAGAGCCCCTACTCTGGGGCCAACGTCCTGACTTTC. Encoded protein: CASKESPYSGANVLTF. This sequence joins TRBV28 and TRBJ2-6; D is undetermined. Trimming took off 7 bases at V and 0 bases at J, with 13 bases between the two ends. This CDR3 is built from 16 residues. In germline, CDR1 is MDHEN, CDR2 SYDVKM.

The chain links TRBV10-3 to TRBJ1-3, with 9 positions matching TRBD1. The V gene end was trimmed by 6 bases and the J gene end by 4 bases; junction bases not matched to a gene: 4. The CDR3 covers 14 residues. Germline CDR1 reads ENHRY; CDR2 reads SYGVKD. CDR3 loop: CAISYRGLGNTIYF. The CDR3 coding sequence is TGTGCCATCAGCTACAGGGGGCTCGGAAACACCATATATTTT.

The chain has TRBV6-2 or TRBV6-3 and TRBJ2-2; the match to TRBD2 covers 10 bases. The CDR3 runs to 17 residues. The germline CDR1 and CDR2 sequences are MNHEY and SVGEGT. V shed 5 bases and J 5 bases; nucleotides not matched to a gene: 11. CDR3 coding DNA: TGTGCCAGCAGTCTACCGCGACTAGCGGGTCGGACCGGGGAGCTGTTTTTT. This sequence encodes CASSLPRLAGRTGELFF.

This clone was seen just once. The CDR3 protein is CASSSDRGGNRIYEQFF. In DNA form, the CDR3 reads TGTGCCAGCAGTTCGGACCGGGGCGGGAACCGTATCTATGAGCAGTTCTTC. The genes are TRBV6-2 or TRBV6-3 and TRBJ2-1, with D tentatively TRBD2 (6 bases). Germline V gene lookup returns CDR1 MNHEY and CDR2 SVGEGT. The CDR3 has 17 amino acids. The V gene lost 4 bases and the J gene lost 8 bases, with 24 bases spanning the gap.

The V call is TRBV5-1, the J call TRBJ1-1, with TRBD1 matching over 8 bases. Germline V CDR1 and CDR2: SGHRS, YFSETQ. The length of the CDR3 is 16 residues. The V and J ends lost 0 bases and 1 base, in that order; junction bases with no gene match: 5. CDR3 protein: CASSLARDRRNTEAFF. The CDR3 DNA is TGCGCCAGCAGCTTGGCCCGGGACAGGAGGAACACTGAAGCTTTCTTT.

The rearrangement joins TRBV3-1 (or the pseudogene TRBV3-2) to TRBJ1-4; D is possibly TRBD1 (6 bases). V gave up 3 bases and J gave up 8 bases, with 10 bases separating them. Germline assignment: CDR1 LGHDT and CDR2 YNNKEL (reference sequence). This CDR3 is built from 13 residues. CDR3 in DNA: TGTGCCAGCAGCCAGGGGGCTGGGGAAAAACTGTTTTTT. Its protein product is CASSQGAGEKLFF.

The chain joins TRBV28 to TRBJ2-7; D call uncertain. Trimming removed 5 bases from V and 3 bases from J, with 11 bases in between. The CDR3 spans 13 residues. The germline CDR1 and CDR2 sequences are MDHEN and SYDVKM. CDR3 amino acids: CASSNLYSYEQYF. CDR3 nucleotide sequence: TGTGCCAGCAGTAATCTCTACAGCTACGAGCAGTACTTC.

The chain combines TRBV7-9 with TRBJ2-2; TRBD2 aligns across 11 bases. Germline V gene lookup returns CDR1 SEHNR and CDR2 FQNEAQ (reference sequence). Trimming took 5 bases from V and 6 from J; bases not matched to a gene: 8. This CDR3 has 16 residues. The CDR3 spells CASSTRTSGSAGELFF. The CDR3, as DNA: TGTGCCAGCAGCACCCGGACTAGCGGGTCTGCCGGGGAGCTGTTTTTT.

V usage is TRBV3-1 (or the pseudogene TRBV3-2) and J usage is TRBJ2-1; D gene ambiguous. The CDR3 has 14 residues. Germline V CDR1 and CDR2: LGHDT, YNNKEL (reference sequence). V was clipped by 4 bases and J by 6 bases, with 13 bases between them. CDR3: CASSRGVGLNEQFF. DNA for the CDR3: TGTGCCAGCAGCCGCGGTGTTGGCCTCAATGAGCAGTTCTTC.

The rearrangement uses TRBV20-1 and TRBJ1-6; tentatively, D is TRBD1 (6 bases). This CDR3 is built from 14 residues. Trimming pared 3 bases from V and 8 bases from J, leaving 14 bases between. CDR1 is DFQATT, CDR2 SNEGSKA, per germline (reference sequence). The CDR3 DNA is TGCAGTGCTAGTAAGGGGGAGGGGTATTCACCCCTCCACTTT. It codes for CSASKGEGYSPLHF.

The V and J genes are TRBV3-1 (or the pseudogene TRBV3-2) and TRBJ2-1, with 11 bases fitting TRBD2. The V and J ends lost 4 bases and 8 bases, in that order; junction bases with no gene match: 13. The CDR3 loop spans 17 amino acids. Germline CDR1 LGHDT, CDR2 YNNKEL (reference sequence). The CDR3 nucleotides are TGTGCCAGCAGCCTCCCCTTTAGCGGGAGGGCCGGGCATGAGCAGTTCTTC. This encodes CASSLPFSGRAGHEQFF.

The chain is built from TRBV6-5 and TRBJ2-1; 7 bases are shared with TRBD2. Germline values: CDR1 MNHEY, CDR2 SVGAGI. V was clipped by 5 bases and J by 10 bases; unmatched bases: 5. This CDR3 is built from 12 residues. The CDR3 is CASSRTSWEQFF. CDR3 sequence (DNA): TGTGCCAGCAGTCGGACTAGTTGGGAGCAGTTCTTC.

V gene TRBV29-1 combines with J gene TRBJ2-3; maybe TRBD1 (6 bases). V was cut by 6 bases and J by 2 bases, with 15 bases left in between. This CDR3 comprises 14 residues. Germline CDR1 reads SQVTM; CDR2 reads ANQGSEA. The CDR3 coding sequence is TGCAGCGTCACTCTACAGGGTCTCACAGATACGCAGTATTTT. Protein sequence: CSVTLQGLTDTQYF.

This chain connects TRBV28 to TRBJ2-1; D is uncertain. This CDR3 is 14 amino acids long. Germline CDR1 is MDHEN and CDR2 is SYDVKM. Trimming removed 3 bases from V and 5 bases from J, with 11 bases in between. CDR3 residues: CASSFLGTDNEQFF. The CDR3 bases are TGTGCCAGCAGTTTTCTGGGCACGGACAATGAGCAGTTCTTC.

This rearrangement joins TRBV19 to TRBJ1-5, with a weak D call TRBD1 (5 bases). The germline CDR1 and CDR2 sequences are LNHDA and SQIVND (reference sequence). V lost 3 bases and J 4 bases, leaving 7 bases between the germline ends. The CDR3 loop spans 13 amino acids. The CDR3 loop is CASSIPGNQPQHF. The CDR3 DNA sequence: TGTGCCAGTAGTATCCCAGGGAATCAGCCCCAGCATTTT. The variable domain in full, with the rest retrieved from reference TRBV19 and TRBJ1-5, is DGGITQSPKYLFRKEGQNVTLSCEQNLNHDAMYWYRQDPGQGLRLIYYSQIVNDFQKGDIAEGYSVSREKKESFPLTVTSAQKNPTAFYLCASSIPGNQPQHFGDGTRLSIL.